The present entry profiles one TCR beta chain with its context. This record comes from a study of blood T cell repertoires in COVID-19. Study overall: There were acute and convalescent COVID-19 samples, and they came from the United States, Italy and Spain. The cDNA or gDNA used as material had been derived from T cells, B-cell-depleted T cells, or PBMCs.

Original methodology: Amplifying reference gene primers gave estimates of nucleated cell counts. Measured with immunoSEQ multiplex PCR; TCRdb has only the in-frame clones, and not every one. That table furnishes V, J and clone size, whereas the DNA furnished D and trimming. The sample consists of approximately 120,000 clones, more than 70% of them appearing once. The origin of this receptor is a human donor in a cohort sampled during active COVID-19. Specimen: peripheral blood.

Here the CDR3 reads CASSQERGLWDYTF. The CDR3 DNA reads TGTGCCAGCAGCCAAGAAAGAGGGCTATGGGACTACACCTTC. The V call is TRBV14, the J call TRBJ1-2; D gene unclear. This CDR3 region has 14 residues. Trimming stripped 0 bases from V and 10 bases from J, with 15 bases between. The germline V gene has CDR1 SGHDN and CDR2 FVKESK.